The clone carrying this TCR beta chain has a single count. Sequencing was performed with immunoSEQ multiplex PCR; in TCRdb, only in-frame clones are kept and a portion is missing. Of roughly 60,000 clones listed, more than 75% are singletons. The sample is drawn from a study of OX40 agonist ivuxolimab in advanced cancers. Trimming pared 2 bases from V and 4 bases from J, leaving 7 bases between. Germline V gives CDR1 SGHRS, CDR2 YFSETQ. The CDR3 totals 12 residues. The chain has TRBV5-1 and TRBJ2-7, with a weak D call TRBD1 (6 bases). The sequence derives from an adult with an advanced solid tumor such as melanoma, head and neck, liver or kidney cancer. The sequencing used CD4+ or CD8+ T cells sorted from blood, collected in a trial of the OX40 agonist ivuxolimab. In nucleotides, the CDR3 is TGCGCCAGCAGCTTAGGACAGTACGAGCAGTACTTC. It translates to CASSLGQYEQYF.